The present T cell receptor beta chain was sequenced within a study of T cell responses to AZD1222 COVID-19 vaccine. General study findings and limits: Recipients of two AZD1222 doses showed rising Spike-specific TCR breadth and depth. At study baseline, merely six AZD1222 recipients were seropositive.

Repertoires were generated with immunoSEQ multiplex PCR, while TCRdb's copy carries only in-frame clones and drops some. Here the sample spans roughly 120,000 clones, roughly 91% being singletons. Regarding this clone: Its specificity is not known.

Germline-derived CDR1 and CDR2 are MNHEY and SVGAGI. V was shortened by 0 bases and J by 5 bases, with 10 bases between the two germline ends. The CDR3 contains 14 residues. The gene calls are TRBV6-5 and TRBJ2-5; no clear D. The sequences come from peripheral blood, collected 28 days after the second AZD1222 dose. The TCR originated in an adult who received the AZD1222 COVID-19 vaccine. CDR3 in DNA: TGTGCCAGCAGTTACTCGTTGGAACCCGAGACCCAGTACTTC. It translates to CASSYSLEPETQYF.